These T cell receptor beta chains were read from a single sample in a study of cytomegalovirus exposure and HLA in healthy donors. The repertoire was sequenced with immunoSEQ multiplex PCR; TCRdb's copy has only in-frame clones and lacks some. The repertoire holds about 160,000 clones, with over 65% as singletons. The material sequenced was PBMCs. Source of these receptors: a man aged 40-49 years in good health and CMV-seropositive. Each CDR3 is given with its conserved first and last residue. A D gene is named only where the DNA matches it firmly. The size entry is marked missing in some rows and otherwise reads once, few, many or a size class.

CASSSDRGHPFVGNTIYF	TGTGCCAGCAGCTCGGACAGGGGGCACCCGTTTGTCGGAAACACCATATATTTT	NA	TRBD1	18	TRBV7-9	TRBJ1-3
CASTSTDTQYF	TGTGCCAGCACGAGCACAGATACGCAGTATTTT	NA	NA	11	TRBV2	TRBJ2-3
CASRPLDGYEQYF	TGTGCCAGCAGGCCCCTCGACGGGTACGAGCAGTACTTC	NA	NA	13	TRBV14	TRBJ2-7
CASSGRGPNQPQHF	TGTGCCAGCAGCGGCAGGGGTCCCAATCAGCCCCAGCATTTT	NA	NA	14	TRBV2	TRBJ1-5
CASSYSQGASSPLHF	TGTGCCAGCAGTTACTCCCAGGGGGCTAGTTCACCCCTCCACTTT	few	TRBD1	15	TRBV6-5	TRBJ1-6
CASSYRSRNQPQHF	TGTGCCAGCAGTTACCGGTCTCGCAATCAGCCCCAGCATTTT	few	NA	14	TRBV6-6	TRBJ1-5
CASSLAPGGEGYTF	TGCGCCAGCAGCTTGGCGCCAGGGGGCGAGGGCTACACCTTC	NA	TRBD1	14	TRBV5-1	TRBJ1-2
CASRGVSGGLTDTQYF	TGTGCCAGTAGGGGGGTCAGCGGGGGGCTCACAGATACGCAGTATTTT	NA	TRBD2	16	TRBV19	TRBJ2-3
CAWSALTSTASYEQYF	TGTGCCTGGAGTGCCCTAACCTCGACAGCTTCCTACGAGCAGTACTTC	NA	NA	16	TRBV30	TRBJ2-7
CASSSNNEQFF	TGTGCCAGCAGCTCTAACAATGAGCAGTTCTTC	NA	NA	11	TRBV7-9	TRBJ2-1
CSVEGQGYNEQFF	TGCAGCGTTGAAGGACAGGGCTACAATGAGCAGTTCTTC	NA	TRBD1	13	TRBV29-1	TRBJ2-1
CAWSAPGQDINYGYTF	TGTGCCTGGAGCGCACCGGGACAGGATATCAACTATGGCTACACCTTC	once	TRBD1	16	TRBV30	TRBJ1-2
CASSLKQPNSPLHF	TGTGCCAGCAGCTTGAAACAGCCTAATTCACCCCTCCACTTT	once	NA	14	TRBV5-6	TRBJ1-6
CSSSRDTQGSLHF	TGTTCCAGCAGCCGGGACACCCAGGGGTCCCTCCACTTT	NA	NA	13	TRBV7-9	TRBJ1-6
CASARGGPMNTEAFF	TGTGCCAGCGCTAGGGGGGGGCCCATGAACACTGAAGCTTTCTTT	NA	NA	15	TRBV2	TRBJ1-1
CASSLAGPGGYTGELFF	TGTGCCAGCAGCTTGGCGGGCCCGGGGGGATACACCGGGGAGCTGTTTTTT	NA	TRBD2	17	TRBV5-6	TRBJ2-2